This note documents a single T cell receptor beta chain sequence. The antigen remains unidentified. Overlapping HIV-1 Gag 15-mer peptides at roughly 1 ug per peptide per mL were used. Memory cells lacking CD40L and CD69 with high CD45RO were sorted. PBMCs were depleted of CD8+ T cells before stimulation. Sequencing used immunoSEQ version 4 in survey mode. Each sample used up to about 1 ug genomic DNA diluted to around 10 ng/uL. This table comes from immunoSEQ multiplex PCR, and its TCRdb copy is limited to in-frame clones, with some not included. This sample carries roughly 32,000 clones, 82% of them seen once, and the ten largest clones take 18%. V lost 0 bases to trimming and J lost 4 bases, with 12 bases between them. Germline-derived CDR1 and CDR2 are KGHSH and LQKENI. This CDR3 is 15 amino acids long. These data originate in a study of persistence of HIV-infected CD4 T cells. Across the whole study: Blood samples, up to 180 mL, came from multiple time points, except a couple of leukapheresis donors sampled once.

Findings and limits, study-wide: Degenerate expanded CDR3beta sequences were enriched among CMV- and Gag-responding cells.

This TCR was sampled from an adult woman with HIV who was CMV-seropositive. Source: CD4+ T cells sorted from PBMCs after roughly 20-hour stimulation, taken from a patient who received antiretroviral therapy. The chain has TRBV18 and TRBJ1-1, with D unclear. In DNA form, the CDR3 reads TGTGCCAGCTCACCACCGGCGCGGGTGGGCACTGAAGCTTTCTTT. It codes for CASSPPARVGTEAFF.